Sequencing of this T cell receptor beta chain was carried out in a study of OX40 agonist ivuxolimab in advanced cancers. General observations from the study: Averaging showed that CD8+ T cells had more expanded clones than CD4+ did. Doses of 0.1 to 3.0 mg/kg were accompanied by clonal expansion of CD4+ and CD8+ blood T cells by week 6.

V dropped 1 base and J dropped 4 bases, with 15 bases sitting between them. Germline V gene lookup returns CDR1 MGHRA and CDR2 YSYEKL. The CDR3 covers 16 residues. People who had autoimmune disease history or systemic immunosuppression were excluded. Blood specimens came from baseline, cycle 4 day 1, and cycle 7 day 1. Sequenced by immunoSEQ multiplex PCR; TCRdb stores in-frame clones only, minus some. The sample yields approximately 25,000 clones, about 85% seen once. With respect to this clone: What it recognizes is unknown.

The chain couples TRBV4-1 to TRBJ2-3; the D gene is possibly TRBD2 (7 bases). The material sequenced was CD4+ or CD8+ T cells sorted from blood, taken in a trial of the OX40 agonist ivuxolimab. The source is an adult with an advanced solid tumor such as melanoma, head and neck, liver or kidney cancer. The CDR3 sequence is CASSQAGGPGSDTQYF. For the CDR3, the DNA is TGCGCCAGCAGCCAAGCCGGGGGGCCGGGGTCAGATACGCAGTATTTT.